This T cell receptor beta chain was observed in a study of OX40 agonist ivuxolimab in advanced cancers. The wider study: Partial responses were achieved by three patients: one hepatocellular carcinoma, two cutaneous melanoma. General study results and limits: It was also the case that some nonresponders had low normalized T-cell clonal expansion. CD8+ T cells showed, on average, more clonal expansion than CD4+ cells.

Method: immunoSEQ multiplex PCR; TCRdb's copy keeps in-frame clones and lacks some. The table includes almost 70,000 clones, just over 85% detected once. This CDR3 contains 15 residues. V gave up 0 bases and J gave up 4 bases, with 10 bases separating them. Germline V CDR1 and CDR2: MNHEY, SMNVEV (reference sequence). Remarks on this clone: Its antigen is not identified.

Any history of autoimmune disease or systemic immunosuppression disqualified patients. The sequenced sample was CD4+ or CD8+ T cells sorted from blood, obtained in a trial of the OX40 agonist ivuxolimab. V gene TRBV27 combines with J gene TRBJ1-5; unclear D gene. The sequence came from an adult with an advanced solid tumor such as melanoma, head and neck, liver or kidney cancer. This CDR3 reads CASSLSLLSNQPQHF. The CDR3 DNA sequence: TGTGCCAGCAGTTTATCTTTATTGTCTAATCAGCCCCAGCATTTT.